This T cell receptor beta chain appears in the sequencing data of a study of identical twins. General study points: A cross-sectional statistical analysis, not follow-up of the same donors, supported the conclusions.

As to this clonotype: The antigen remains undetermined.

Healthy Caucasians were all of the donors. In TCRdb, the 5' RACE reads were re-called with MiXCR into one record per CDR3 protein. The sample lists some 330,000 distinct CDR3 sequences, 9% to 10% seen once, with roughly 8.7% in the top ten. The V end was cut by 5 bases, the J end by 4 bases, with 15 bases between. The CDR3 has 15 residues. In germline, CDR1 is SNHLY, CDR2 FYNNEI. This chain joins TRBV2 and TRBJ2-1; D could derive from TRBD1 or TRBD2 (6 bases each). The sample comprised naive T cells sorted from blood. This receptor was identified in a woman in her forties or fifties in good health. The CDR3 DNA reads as TGTGCCAGCAGTAAGACAGGAGGGGCTTACAATGAGCAGTTCTTC. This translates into CASSKTGGAYNEQFF.